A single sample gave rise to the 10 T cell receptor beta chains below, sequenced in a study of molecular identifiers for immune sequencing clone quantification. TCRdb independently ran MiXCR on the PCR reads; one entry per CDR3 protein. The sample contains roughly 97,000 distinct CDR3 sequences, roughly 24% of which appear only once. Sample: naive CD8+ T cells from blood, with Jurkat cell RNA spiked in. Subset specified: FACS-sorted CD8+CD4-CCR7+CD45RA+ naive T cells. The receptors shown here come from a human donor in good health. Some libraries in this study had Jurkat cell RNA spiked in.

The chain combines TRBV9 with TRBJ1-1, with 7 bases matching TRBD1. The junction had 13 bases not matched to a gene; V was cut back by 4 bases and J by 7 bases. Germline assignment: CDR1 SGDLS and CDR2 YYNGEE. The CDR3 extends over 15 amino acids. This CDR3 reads CASSSKTGPSGEAFF. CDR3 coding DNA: TGTGCCAGCAGCTCGAAGACAGGGCCAAGCGGTGAAGCTTTCTTT.

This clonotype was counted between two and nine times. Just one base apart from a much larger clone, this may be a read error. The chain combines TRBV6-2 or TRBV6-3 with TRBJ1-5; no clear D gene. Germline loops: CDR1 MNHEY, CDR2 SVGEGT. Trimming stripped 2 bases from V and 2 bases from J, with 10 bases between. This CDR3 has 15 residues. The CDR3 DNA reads TGTGCCAGCAGTTACCCCGCCCCGGGCAATCAGCCCCAGCATTTT. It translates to CASSYPAPGNQPQHF.

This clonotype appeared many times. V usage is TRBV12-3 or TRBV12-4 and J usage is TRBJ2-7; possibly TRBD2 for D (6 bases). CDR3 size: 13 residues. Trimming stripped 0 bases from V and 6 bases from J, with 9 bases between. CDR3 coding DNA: TGTGCCAGCAGTTTAGCGGCGGGGTCCGAGCAGTACTTC. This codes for CASSLAAGSEQYF.

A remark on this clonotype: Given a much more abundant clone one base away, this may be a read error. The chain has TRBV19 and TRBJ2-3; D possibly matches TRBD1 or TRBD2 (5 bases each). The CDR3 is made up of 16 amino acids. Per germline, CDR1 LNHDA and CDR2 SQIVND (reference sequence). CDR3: CACTSGASPPTDTQCF. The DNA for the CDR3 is TGTGCCTGCACCTCCGGGGCCTCACCACCCACAGATACGCAGTGTTTT. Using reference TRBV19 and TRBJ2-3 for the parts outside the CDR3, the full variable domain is DGGITQSPKYLFRKEGQNVTLSCEQNLNHDAMYWYRQDPGQGLRLIYYSQIVNDFQKGDIAEGYSVSREKKESFPLTVTSAQKNPTAFYLCACTSGASPPTDTQCFGPGTRLTVL.

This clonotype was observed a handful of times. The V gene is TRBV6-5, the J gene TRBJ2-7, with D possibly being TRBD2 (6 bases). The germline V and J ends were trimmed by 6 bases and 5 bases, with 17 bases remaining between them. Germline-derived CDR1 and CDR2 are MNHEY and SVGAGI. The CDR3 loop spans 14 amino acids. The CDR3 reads CASSLGPGGHEQYF. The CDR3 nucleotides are TGTGCCAGCAGCCTGGGTCCCGGAGGGCACGAGCAGTACTTC.

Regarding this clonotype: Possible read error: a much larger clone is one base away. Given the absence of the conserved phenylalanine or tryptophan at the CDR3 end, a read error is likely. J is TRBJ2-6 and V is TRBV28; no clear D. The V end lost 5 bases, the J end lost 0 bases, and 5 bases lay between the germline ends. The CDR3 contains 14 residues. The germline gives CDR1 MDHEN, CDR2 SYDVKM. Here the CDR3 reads CASSPLSGANVLTL. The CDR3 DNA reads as TGTGCCAGCAGTCCCCTCTCTGGGGCCAACGTCCTGACTCTC.

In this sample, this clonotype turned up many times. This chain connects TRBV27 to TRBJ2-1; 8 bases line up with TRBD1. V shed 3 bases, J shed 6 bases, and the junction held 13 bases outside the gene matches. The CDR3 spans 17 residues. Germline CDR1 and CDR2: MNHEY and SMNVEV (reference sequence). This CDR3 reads CASSFGQGAAGGNEQFF. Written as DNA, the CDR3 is TGTGCCAGCAGTTTTGGGCAGGGGGCGGCCGGAGGCAATGAGCAGTTCTTC.

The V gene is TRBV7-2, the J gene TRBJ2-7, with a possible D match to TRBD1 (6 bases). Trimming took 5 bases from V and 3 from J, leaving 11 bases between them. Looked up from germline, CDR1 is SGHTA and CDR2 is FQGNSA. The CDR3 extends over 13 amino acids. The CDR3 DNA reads TGTGCCAGCAGCAACCACAGGGTCTACGAGCAGTACTTC. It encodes CASSNHRVYEQYF.

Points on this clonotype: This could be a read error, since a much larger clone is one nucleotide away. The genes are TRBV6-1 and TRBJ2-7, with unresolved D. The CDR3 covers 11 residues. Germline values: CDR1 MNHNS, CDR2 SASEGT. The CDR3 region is CASGEGSEQYF. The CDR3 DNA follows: TGTGCCAGCGGTGAAGGGTCCGAGCAGTACTTC.

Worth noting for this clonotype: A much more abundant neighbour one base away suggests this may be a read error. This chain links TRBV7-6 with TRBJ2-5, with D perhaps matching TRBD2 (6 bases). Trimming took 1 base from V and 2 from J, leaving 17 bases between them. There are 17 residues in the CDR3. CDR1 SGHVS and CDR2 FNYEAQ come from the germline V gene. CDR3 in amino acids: CASSLDVGSGHQETQYF. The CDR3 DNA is TGTGCCAGCAGCTTAGACGTCGGTAGCGGTCATCAAGAGACCCAGTACTTC.